The rows below give T cell receptor beta chains drawn from one sample of a study of blood T cell repertoires in COVID-19. Clones were sequenced by immunoSEQ multiplex PCR, and TCRdb holds only the in-frame ones, with some missing. The sample contains about 190,000 clones, about 89% of which appear only once. The sample was peripheral blood. The receptors shown here come from a man aged 35 to 55 with acute or convalescent COVID-19. Both conserved end residues are part of each CDR3. D genes are given only for firm matches. Size values are once, few and many counts, or a class for expanded clones, and some rows have none.

D	V	J	size	DNA	CDR3
TRBD2	TRBV9	TRBJ2-7	-	TGTGCCAGCAACCCCCCGGGGCTAGCGGCCATTTACTCCTACGAGCAGTACTTC	CASNPPGLAAIYSYEQYF
-	TRBV30	TRBJ1-5	-	TGTGCCTGGTCCCTAGGGGTGGGGCATCAGCCCCAGCATTTT	CAWSLGVGHQPQHF
-	TRBV5-1	TRBJ1-4	-	TGCGCCAGCAGCCCGCAGGGAGGGGGTGAAAAACTGTTTTTT	CASSPQGGGEKLFF
-	TRBV6-5	TRBJ2-1	-	TGTGCCAGCAGGTCGGGATCATTTCCCGGGAATGAGCAGTTCTTC	CASRSGSFPGNEQFF
-	TRBV29-1	TRBJ2-7	-	TGCAGCGTCTTACAGGTGGGCGAGCAGTACTTC	CSVLQVGEQYF
TRBD1	TRBV6-5	TRBJ1-2	-	TGTGCCAGCAGTTACGTTGGACAGGAATTACCCTATGGCTACACCTTC	CASSYVGQELPYGYTF
TRBD2	TRBV10-2	TRBJ2-1	once	TGCGCCACCCTGCCTAGCGGGGGGGCCAATGAGCAGTTCTTC	CATLPSGGANEQFF
-	TRBV7-2	TRBJ1-5	-	TGTGCCAGCACGGGGGATAGCAATCAGCCCCAGCATTTT	CASTGDSNQPQHF
TRBD1	TRBV20-1	TRBJ1-2	-	TGCAGTGCTAGTCCGACCGAGGGACAGGCGGCCCCCTATGGCTACACCTTC	CSASPTEGQAAPYGYTF
-	TRBV5-1	TRBJ1-3	-	TGCGCCAGCAGCTCGGTACTTGGGGGGTCTGGAAACACCATATATTTT	CASSSVLGGSGNTIYF
TRBD1	TRBV5-1	TRBJ1-6	-	TGCGCCAGCAGATCCCCGGGACAGCAAAATTCACCCCTCCACTTT	CASRSPGQQNSPLHF
-	TRBV6-5	TRBJ1-5	-	TGTGCCAGCACTGGGGAGGGTACTCAGCCCCAGCATTTT	CASTGEGTQPQHF
-	TRBV27	TRBJ2-2	once	TGTGCCAGCAGTTTATCCGGGGCCGGGGAGCTGTTTTTT	CASSLSGAGELFF
-	TRBV6-1	TRBJ2-4	-	TGTGCCAGCAGTGAAGCTCCCGGGGCCAAAAACATTCAGTACTTC	CASSEAPGAKNIQYF
-	TRBV5-8	TRBJ2-5	-	TGTGCCAGCAGCCCGAATTGGAGGGAGCAAGAGACCCAGTACTTC	CASSPNWREQETQYF
-	TRBV30	TRBJ2-1	-	TGTGCCTGGAGTATCCAGGGCATTTCCTACAATGAGCAGTTCTTC	CAWSIQGISYNEQFF